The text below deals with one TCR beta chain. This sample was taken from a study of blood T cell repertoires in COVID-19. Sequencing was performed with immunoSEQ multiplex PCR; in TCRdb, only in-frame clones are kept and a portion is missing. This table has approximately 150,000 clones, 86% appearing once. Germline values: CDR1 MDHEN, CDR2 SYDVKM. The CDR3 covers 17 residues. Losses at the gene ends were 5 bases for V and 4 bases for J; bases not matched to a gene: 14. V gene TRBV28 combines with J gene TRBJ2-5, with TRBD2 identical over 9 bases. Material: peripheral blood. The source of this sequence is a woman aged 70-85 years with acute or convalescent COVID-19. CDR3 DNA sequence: TGTGCCAGCAGTCCCATCGGGCTAGCGGGAATGGGAGAGACCCAGTACTTC. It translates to CASSPIGLAGMGETQYF.